This T cell receptor (beta chain) was captured in a study of T cell repertoires in cytomegalovirus infection. Whole-study context: Peptides in the study included HLA-C-restricted and HLA-B-restricted CMV epitopes. TCR beta signatures that were public indicated CMV infection and matching HLA type. Broader study findings: What dominated the ex vivo response were HLA-C-restricted CMV-specific TCR beta clonotypes.

A note on this clonotype: What it recognizes is unknown.

TCRdb re-called the reads through MiXCR, storing one row per CDR3 protein. The table has about 770,000 distinct CDR3 sequences, roughly 28% seen once. V lost 2 bases and J lost 8; bases outside the gene matches: 6. The germline gives CDR1 MNHEY, CDR2 SMNVEV (reference sequence). CDR3 length: 15 residues. The TCR was taken from a human donor in good health (CMV status not recorded). Some clones in this sample may be carry-over from other donors' samples. The sample in question was cultured CD8+ T cells from PBMCs, obtained from culture after CMV antigen stimulation. The chain uses TRBV27 and TRBJ2-1; 10 positions match TRBD1. The CDR3 protein is CASSLAGTGDYEQFF. The CDR3 bases are TGTGCCAGCAGTTTAGCAGGGACAGGGGATTATGAGCAGTTCTTC.